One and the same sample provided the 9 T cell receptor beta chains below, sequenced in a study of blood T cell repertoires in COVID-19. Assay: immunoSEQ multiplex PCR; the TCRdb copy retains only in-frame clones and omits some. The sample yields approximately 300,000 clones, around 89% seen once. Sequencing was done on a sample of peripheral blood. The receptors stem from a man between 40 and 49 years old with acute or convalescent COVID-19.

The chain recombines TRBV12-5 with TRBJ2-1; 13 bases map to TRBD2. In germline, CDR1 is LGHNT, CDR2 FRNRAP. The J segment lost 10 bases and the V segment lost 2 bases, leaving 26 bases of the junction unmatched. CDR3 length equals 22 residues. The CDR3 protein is CASGLNRRGLAGALKNWGEQFF. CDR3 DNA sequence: TGTGCTAGTGGTTTGAACCGTAGAGGACTAGCGGGGGCCCTAAAGAACTGGGGAGAGCAGTTCTTC.

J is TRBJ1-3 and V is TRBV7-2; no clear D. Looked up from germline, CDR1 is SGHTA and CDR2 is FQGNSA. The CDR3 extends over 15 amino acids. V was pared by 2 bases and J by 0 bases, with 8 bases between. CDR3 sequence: CASSLSGISGNTIYF. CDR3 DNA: TGTGCCAGCAGCTTATCCGGGATCTCTGGAAACACCATATATTTT.

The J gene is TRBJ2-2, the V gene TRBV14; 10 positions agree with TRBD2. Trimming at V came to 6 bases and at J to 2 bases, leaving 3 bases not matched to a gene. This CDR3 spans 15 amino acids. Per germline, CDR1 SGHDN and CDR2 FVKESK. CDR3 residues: CASRRTSGNTGELFF. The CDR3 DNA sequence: TGTGCCAGCAGGCGGACTAGCGGCAACACCGGGGAGCTGTTTTTT.

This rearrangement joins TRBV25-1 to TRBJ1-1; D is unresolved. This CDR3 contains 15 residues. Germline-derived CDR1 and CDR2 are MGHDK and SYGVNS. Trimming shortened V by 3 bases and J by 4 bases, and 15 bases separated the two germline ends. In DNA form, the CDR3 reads TGTGCCAGCAGTGATCCTCACCTCGGCGGCACTGAAGCTTTCTTT. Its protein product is CASSDPHLGGTEAFF.

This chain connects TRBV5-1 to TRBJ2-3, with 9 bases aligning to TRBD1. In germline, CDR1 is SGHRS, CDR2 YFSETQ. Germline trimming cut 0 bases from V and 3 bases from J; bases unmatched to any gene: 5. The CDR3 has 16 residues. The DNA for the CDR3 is TGCGCCAGCAGCTTGGCTGACAGGGGGAGGACAGATACGCAGTATTTT. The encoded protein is CASSLADRGRTDTQYF.

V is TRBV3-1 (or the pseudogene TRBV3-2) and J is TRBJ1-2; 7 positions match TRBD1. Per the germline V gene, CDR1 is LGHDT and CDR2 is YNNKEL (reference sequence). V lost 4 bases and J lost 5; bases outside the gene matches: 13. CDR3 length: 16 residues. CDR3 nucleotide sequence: TGTGCCAGCAGCCCCAGAAACAGGGGCGTCGAGTATGGCTACACCTTC. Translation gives CASSPRNRGVEYGYTF.

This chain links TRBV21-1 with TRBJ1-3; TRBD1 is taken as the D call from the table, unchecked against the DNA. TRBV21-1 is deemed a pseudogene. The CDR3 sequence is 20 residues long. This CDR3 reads CASSKRLDSVLPPGFGTIYF. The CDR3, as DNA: TGTGCCAGCAGCAAACGGTTGGACAGCGTCCTCCCTCCTGGATTTGGCACCATATATTTT.

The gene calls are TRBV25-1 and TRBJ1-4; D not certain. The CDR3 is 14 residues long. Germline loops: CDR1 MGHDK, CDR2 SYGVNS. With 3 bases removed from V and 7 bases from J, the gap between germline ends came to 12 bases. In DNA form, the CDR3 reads TGTGCCAGCAGTGATTGGCGGGATCGTGAAAAACTGTTTTTT. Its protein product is CASSDWRDREKLFF.

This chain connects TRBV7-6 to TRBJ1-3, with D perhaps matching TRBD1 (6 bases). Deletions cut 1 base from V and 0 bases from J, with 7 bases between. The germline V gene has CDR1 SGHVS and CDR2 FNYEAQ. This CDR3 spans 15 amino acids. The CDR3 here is CASSLEDSSGNTIYF. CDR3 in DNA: TGTGCCAGCAGCTTAGAGGACAGCTCTGGAAACACCATATATTTT.